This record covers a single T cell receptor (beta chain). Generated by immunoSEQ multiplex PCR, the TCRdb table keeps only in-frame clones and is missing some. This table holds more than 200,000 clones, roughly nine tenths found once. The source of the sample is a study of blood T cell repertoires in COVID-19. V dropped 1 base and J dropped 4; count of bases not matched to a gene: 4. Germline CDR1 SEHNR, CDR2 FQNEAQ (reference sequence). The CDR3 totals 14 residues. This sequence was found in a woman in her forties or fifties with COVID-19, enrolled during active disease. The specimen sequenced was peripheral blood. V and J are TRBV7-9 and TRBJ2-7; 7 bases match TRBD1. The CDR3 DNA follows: TGTGCCAGCAGCTTAGAGGGACAGCCATACGAGCAGTACTTC. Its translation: CASSLEGQPYEQYF.